What follows describes a single TCR beta chain. Its antigen is as yet unknown. The DNA ends 3 residues before the CDR3 does, and the rest of the CDR3 is filled in from the germline J gene. This entry is derived from a study of T cells in women clearing cervical HPV infection. Background on the study: Controls' single incident HPV16 infection cleared within 12 months without precancer. Points from the study as a whole: Repertoire richness, not evenness, was significantly elevated in CIN3+ cases versus controls. A classifier using richness and V gene abundances reached an AUC of around 0.78. Cases carried less TRBV6-7 than controls: 0.11% versus 0.16%.

Some clones are missing from TCRdb's copy, which holds only in-frame ones; the method was immunoSEQ multiplex PCR. The sample includes about 20,000 clones. The germline V gene has CDR1 SGHVS and CDR2 FQNEAQ. The V gene lost 5 bases and the J gene lost 3 bases, with 16 bases spanning the gap. The CDR3 contains 15 residues. This TCR was sampled from a woman between 18 and 69 years old with a cervical HPV16 infection that either progressed to CIN3+ or cleared (not recorded which). This chain uses TRBV7-8 with TRBJ1-1, with a tentative D call TRBD1 (5 bases). The sequenced sample consisted of blood buffy coat. The sequenced CDR3 bases are TGTGCCAGCAGCCATATACAGGAAGGGGACACTGAA. Protein sequence: CASSHIQEGDTE. The whole CDR3 protein reads CASSHIQEGDTEAFF.